Listed below are T cell receptor beta chains from one sample, sequenced in a study of T cells in Graves' hyperthyroidism and ophthalmopathy. TCRdb analysed the multiplex PCR reads with MiXCR anew, one entry per CDR3 protein. The sample includes about 400,000 distinct CDR3 sequences, approximately 14% of them seen just once. Specimen: blood. These receptors all come from a woman aged 18-30 years with Graves' hyperthyroidism. The CDR3 runs from the conserved cysteine through the conserved F or W. Fields, in order: V gene, D gene, J gene, clone size, CDR3 DNA, CDR3 protein. D genes are given only for firm matches. A row's size may be missing; if present it is once, few, many or a size class.

V gene: TRBV29-1; D gene: TRBD2; J gene: TRBJ2-5; clone size: many; CDR3 DNA: TGCAGCGTTGAAGGGACTAGTCAAGAGACCCAGTACTTC; CDR3 protein: CSVEGTSQETQYF
V gene: TRBV20-1; D gene: TRBD2; J gene: TRBJ2-1; clone size: -; CDR3 DNA: TGCAGTGCGGCCGGGACTAGCGCCTCCTACAATGAGCAGTTCTTC; CDR3 protein: CSAAGTSASYNEQFF
V gene: TRBV2; D gene: TRBD1; J gene: TRBJ2-5; clone size: many; CDR3 DNA: TGTGCCAGCAAGACCGGGACAGCTAGGGGAGAGCCCCAGTACTTC; CDR3 protein: CASKTGTARGEPQYF
V gene: TRBV15; D gene: -; J gene: TRBJ1-6; clone size: many; CDR3 DNA: TGTGCCACCTCCCCGAGTGACGGTTATAATTCACCCCTCCACTTT; CDR3 protein: CATSPSDGYNSPLHF
V gene: TRBV3-1; D gene: -; J gene: TRBJ2-7; clone size: many; CDR3 DNA: TGTGCCAGCAGAAGGGGTTTCGAGCAGTACTTC; CDR3 protein: CASRRGFEQYF
V gene: TRBV5-6; D gene: TRBD1; J gene: TRBJ2-3; clone size: many; CDR3 DNA: TGTGCCAGCAGCTTAGCGGACAGGTTCACAGATACGCAGTATTTT; CDR3 protein: CASSLADRFTDTQYF
V gene: TRBV6-1; D gene: -; J gene: TRBJ1-6; clone size: many; CDR3 DNA: TGTGCCAGCAGTGAATGGAGCAGGGATAATTCACCCCTCCACTTT; CDR3 protein: CASSEWSRDNSPLHF
V gene: TRBV19; D gene: -; J gene: TRBJ2-1; clone size: -; CDR3 DNA: TGTGCCAGTAGTATCCTCGGGAGTTCGAACAATGAGCAGTTCTTC; CDR3 protein: CASSILGSSNNEQFF
V gene: TRBV6-2/TRBV6-3; D gene: -; J gene: TRBJ2-5; clone size: -; CDR3 DNA: TGTGCCAGCAGTCGGGTAGAGACCCAGTACTTC; CDR3 protein: CASSRVETQYF
V gene: TRBV28; D gene: -; J gene: TRBJ2-5; clone size: many; CDR3 DNA: TGTGCCAGCAGCCCCGGGACCCACGGAAAAGAGACCCAGTACTTC; CDR3 protein: CASSPGTHGKETQYF
V gene: TRBV30; D gene: -; J gene: TRBJ2-7; clone size: many; CDR3 DNA: TGTGCCTGGAGTGCCCCCGACAGGGGAGGGTACGAGCAGTACTTC; CDR3 protein: CAWSAPDRGGYEQYF
V gene: TRBV20-1; D gene: -; J gene: TRBJ2-1; clone size: many; CDR3 DNA: TGCAGTGCTAGAGATTTCCGGGGGACGGAGTACAATGAGCAGTTCTTC; CDR3 protein: CSARDFRGTEYNEQFF
V gene: TRBV30; D gene: -; J gene: TRBJ1-1; clone size: many; CDR3 DNA: TGTGCCTGGGTGGAAGTACGGGGGACTGAAGCTTTCTTT; CDR3 protein: CAWVEVRGTEAFF
V gene: TRBV6-1; D gene: -; J gene: TRBJ2-7; clone size: many; CDR3 DNA: TGTGCCAGCAGGACCCCGGGATCCCAAGTCTACGAGCAGTACTTC; CDR3 protein: CASRTPGSQVYEQYF
V gene: TRBV5-6; D gene: TRBD1; J gene: TRBJ2-7; clone size: many; CDR3 DNA: TGTGCCAGCAGCCCGGGACAGGGTTGGTACGAGCAGTACTTC; CDR3 protein: CASSPGQGWYEQYF
V gene: TRBV20-1; D gene: TRBD2; J gene: TRBJ2-2; clone size: few; CDR3 DNA: TGCAGTGCTAGAGCGGGCGGGAGGGCCCCGAACACCGGGGAGCTGTTTTTT; CDR3 protein: CSARAGGRAPNTGELFF
V gene: TRBV7-9; D gene: -; J gene: TRBJ2-5; clone size: many; CDR3 DNA: TGTGCCAGCAGTCCTAGGGGCCAGGGCATGTCTGGTGTGGAGACCCAGTACTTC; CDR3 protein: CASSPRGQGMSGVETQYF
V gene: TRBV28; D gene: -; J gene: TRBJ1-2; clone size: many; CDR3 DNA: TGTGCCAGCAGTTTAGGTGCGGGGCAAGGCTACACCTTC; CDR3 protein: CASSLGAGQGYTF
V gene: TRBV11-1; D gene: -; J gene: TRBJ2-1; clone size: -; CDR3 DNA: TGTGCCAGCAGCTTACCCGGGACGGAATGGAATGGCAATGAGCAGTTCTTC; CDR3 protein: CASSLPGTEWNGNEQFF
V gene: TRBV27; D gene: TRBD1; J gene: TRBJ1-1; clone size: many; CDR3 DNA: TGTGCCAGCTGTGACAGGGTCGGCACTGAAGCTTTCTTT; CDR3 protein: CASCDRVGTEAFF
V gene: TRBV30; D gene: -; J gene: TRBJ2-2; clone size: many; CDR3 DNA: TGTGCCTGGAATTGGTTCGGGACGGGTACCGGGGAGCTGTTTTTT; CDR3 protein: CAWNWFGTGTGELFF
V gene: TRBV7-9; D gene: -; J gene: TRBJ2-3; clone size: many; CDR3 DNA: TGTGCCAGCAGCTTAGTTTTGGGGGACTTACTCACAGATACGCAGTATTTT; CDR3 protein: CASSLVLGDLLTDTQYF
V gene: TRBV12-3/TRBV12-4; D gene: -; J gene: TRBJ1-1; clone size: many; CDR3 DNA: TGTGCCAGCAGTTTAGGGACGTTGACTGAAGCTTTCTTT; CDR3 protein: CASSLGTLTEAFF